The T cell receptor (beta chain) described here comes from a study of cytomegalovirus exposure and HLA in healthy donors. Germline V gene sequence: CDR1 MDHEN, CDR2 SYDVKM. CDR3 length: 14 amino acids. The V and J ends lost 8 bases and 3 bases, in that order; junction bases with no gene match: 8. Whole-study results and caveats: The CMV antigen specificity of a few CMV-associated chains was confirmed through in vitro analysis. For cytomegalovirus status, the classifier reportedly gave diagnoses with high specificity and sensitivity.

Amplification used 60 Vbeta primers and 13 Jbeta primers. Here immunoSEQ multiplex PCR was the method, and the copy in TCRdb shows in-frame clones only, minus some. The sample holds 100,000 to 150,000 clones, roughly 83% seen once. Points on this clone: What it binds is unknown.

The source is a girl aged 2-10 years in good health and CMV-seronegative. V is TRBV28 and J is TRBJ2-7; 9 positions agree with TRBD2. Specimen: PBMCs. The CDR3 bases are TGTGCCAGCCAGGGAGCGGGAGGTAGCTACGAGCAGTACTTC. Amino acid sequence: CASQGAGGSYEQYF.